Detailed here is one T cell receptor beta chain. No cognate antigen has been identified for it. No quality values exist for individual bases; no much larger clone is one base distant. Receptor amplification or capture employed the immunoSEQ multiplex PCR assay. For the multiplex PCR, a mixture combining 60 forward primers for TCR Vbeta segments and 13 reverse primers for TCR Jbeta segments was used. The CDR3 region of rearranged TCR beta genes was amplified from genomic DNA with a multiplex PCR assay. The Illumina HiSeq System was used to sequence the amplified TCR beta libraries as 87-base-pair reads. The original pipeline was this. Across the 666 repertoires, a later analysis counted roughly 77 million unique TCR beta chains, around 11 million of which were shared by at least two donors. To remove PCR and sequencing errors, raw reads were error-corrected and collapsed into unique sequences using a nearest-neighbor algorithm that merged closely related sequences. To assign V, D and J gene segments, CDR3 sequences were aligned to IMGT reference sequences. For a sequence to be retained, a match of at least six nucleotides was required to both a V gene segment and a J gene segment. Rearrangements were called productive when the CDR3 lacked stop codons and stayed in frame with V and J; all others were non-productive. CDR3 was defined according to IMGT convention as the region running from the second conserved V-encoded cysteine to the conserved J-encoded phenylalanine. In an earlier analysis of just under 600 of the donors, sequences lacking an unambiguous match to a single V gene segment were excluded. In an earlier analysis of approximately 500 of the donors, a V segment was called functional when productive rearrangements were above 56.7%, and segregating when the standard deviation between donors exceeded 5%. To diagnose cytomegalovirus status from the catalog of TCR beta chain sequences, a statistical classification framework was built. A later analysis assigned V and J genes by comparing TCR nucleotide sequences with IMGT/GENE-DB human TR gene sequences. The TCRdist pipeline was used in a later analysis to assign CDR3 sequences and most-parsimonious VDJ recombination scenarios. In a later analysis, each TCR beta chain was defined by its CDR3 amino acid sequence together with its V-gene family, and reads lacking a unique V-gene family were excluded. To address suspected cross-contamination and a sequencing artifact, a later analysis removed 550 to 750 highly shared, low-generation-probability nucleotide sequences. A later analysis calculated a clonal expansion index for each public chain from normalized within-repertoire ranks of inferred template counts. In a later analysis, generation probabilities were computed using a VDJ recombination model fitted to out-of-frame rearrangements, and the results were checked against IGoR. Hypergeometric tests were used in a later analysis to score TCR-TCR, TCR-HLA and TCR-CMV co-occurrence, with a repertoire-size bias correction applied to the TCR pairs. False discovery rates were estimated in a later analysis by permuting HLA or CMV assignments 20 times. A later analysis grouped co-occurring TCRs with DBSCAN, adding TCRdist sequence similarity when clustering within HLA-allele-positive subsets. Repertoires with fewer than 30,000 or more than 120,000 public chains, plus five repertoires with anomalous nucleotide sharing, were excluded from co-occurrence clustering. TCRdb carries this immuneACCESS record with in-frame sequences only. Its versions omit some clonotypes, under half of them owing to an unresolved V gene in the studies checked, with the rest unexplained. The D gene and trimming were derived from the DNA, and the V and J assignments and clone size from that table. In all, the sample holds a few hundred thousand clones, and around nine tenths of those were seen once. The ten biggest clones cover roughly 2.3% of the sample.

CDR1 and CDR2 are drawn from the germline V gene: SGHRS, YFSETQ. Including cysteine and phenylalanine, the CDR3 has 14 amino acids. Only the CDR3 portion is preserved as DNA: 42 bases, with reading frame beginning at the first base. Trimming leaves V shorter by 4 bases and J shorter by 3 bases, with the junction holding 4 bases beyond the gene matches. The source of the sample is a study of cytomegalovirus exposure and HLA in healthy donors (dated by TCRdb to the late 2010s). As for the study more broadly: According to an earlier analysis of 550 to 700 of the donors, 150 million to 200 million T cells yielded 90 million to 130 million unique TCR beta sequences and about 300 Gb of sequence data. A later genetic analysis used genome-wide SNP genotypes for about 55% of the 666 donors, treating that subset as a discovery cohort. Among the approximately 420 genotyped donors, under 90% belonged to the genetic ancestry cluster associated with self-reported Caucasian donors. Because of strong linkage in the cohort, five DR-DQ haplotypes were treated as single units for association and clustering. To predict cytomegalovirus infection status, the study combined high-throughput TCR immunosequencing, statistical association of individual TCRs with disease status, and machine learning. Approximately 310 gigabases of sequencing data and tens of millions of unique TCR sequences were included in an early release covering around 600 HLA-typed donors. Donor age, sex, ethnicity and CMV serostatus were compiled alongside the repertoire data. Typing coverage differed by locus: A, B, C, DRB1 and DQB1 were typed in about 629-640 donors, DQA1 in approximately 520, DPA1 in around 610, and DPB1 in 472. All discovery cohort repertoires had been generated on a single sequencing platform. The study aimed to test whether signatures of past pathogen exposure could be identified by cataloging public T cell receptors. HLA typing covered class I and class II loci at four-digit resolution. Across under 500 genotyped donors of the cohort, an average of roughly 250,000 unique TCR beta nucleotide sequences per donor were sequenced, and roughly 20% of those sequences were non-productive. An earlier analysis of 587 of the donors used high-throughput TCR beta sequencing to judge whether each TCR beta V gene segment behaved as functional or pseudogenic. A later analysis re-examined previously published TCR beta repertoires from just over 650 donors and added high-resolution HLA genotyping to investigate patterns of TCR occurrence. Besides the first cohort of more than 650 subjects, a separate validation cohort made up of over a hundred different subjects was used. The study profiled the T cell repertoires of more than 500 subjects by immunosequencing and related them to cytomegalovirus serostatus. Rather than drawing on any new phenotypic data, the later analysis identified candidate immune exposures from TCR beta sequences and the way those sequences occurred across donors.

The cohort consisted of hundreds of healthy bone marrow donors. All cohort members were sampled while nominally healthy, although unrecorded immune exposures were likely present. The donor was CMV seronegative and was included in the group of a few hundred seronegative cohort members. A peripheral blood sample was collected from each donor, and TCR beta sequencing was performed on peripheral blood mononuclear cells. Genomic DNA extraction from the blood cell samples was performed with the Qiagen DNeasy Blood Extraction Kit. Results the study describes overall, beyond this receptor: About 17 rarely observed V segments, including chromosome 9 orphons, were excluded from the earlier analysis of a few hundred of the donors because counts were too low. When HLA alleles, especially DR and DQ, strongly co-occurred, TCR associations were difficult to assign to individual alleles. In a later analysis, HLA-associated TCR beta chains showed more clonal expansion and lower generation probabilities than non-associated chains that were equally common. In a later analysis, most CMV-associated TCR beta chains were found to appear HLA-restricted, with HLA associations seemingly driven largely by CMV exposure. Several of the top co-occurrence clusters appeared to be linked to parvovirus B19, influenza, CMV and Epstein-Barr virus, according to a later analysis. Presence/absence analyses assumed roughly uniform sequencing depth across donors, an assumption that may not hold. A group of highly shared sequence variants was considered likely to be a technical artifact of the sequencing pipeline. According to the authors, the approach could potentially be generalized to other disease states and immunological phenotypes. Linkage disequilibrium might explain the correlated functional status among segregating V segments, but an unknown experimental factor could not be excluded. The 87-base-pair reads could not distinguish some IMGT-functional V segments, including TRBV6-2 and TRBV6-3, so those segments were excluded. A few of the identified cytomegalovirus-associated TCR beta chains were confirmed in vitro to be specific for cytomegalovirus antigens. The classifier was reported to diagnose cytomegalovirus status with high specificity and sensitivity in both the original cohort and the validation cohort. A later analysis associated about 17,000 TCR beta sequences with specific HLA alleles at a false discovery rate of 0.05. Broadly in line with IMGT annotations, most TCR beta V segments showed up in productive rearrangements about 87% or about 30% of the time in an earlier analysis of roughly 590 of the donors. A later analysis found that TCR association rates varied across HLA loci, with DRB1 alleles showing the most associated TCRs and HLA-C alleles the fewest. Only TCR beta chains were sequenced in this cohort, and the absence of alpha or paired-chain data limited detectable features. Compared with the roughly 700-donor mean, donors in an Asian-associated ancestry cluster had fewer N-insertions in productive TCRs, according to a later genetic analysis. An association between a missense DCLRE1C variant and V-gene and J-gene trimming of TCR beta chains was found in a later genetic analysis and replicated in an independent cohort. In the study, some 160 TCR beta chains were listed as associated with cytomegalovirus. A further reported finding was that TCR beta sequences accurately predicted the HLA-A and HLA-B alleles for most subjects in the first cohort. HLA typing was unavailable for some donors at each locus, so association tests used only the typed subset. The only immune exposure information available for the cohort was CMV serostatus. Most TCR sequences were seen in very few donors, while some public TCRs were found in many individuals.

Sequenced sample: PBMCs. This sequence originates from a woman between 18 and 29 years old in good health and CMV-seronegative. This receptor chain uses TRBV5-1 and TRBJ2-5; TRBD1 fits 9 bases in the junction. The CDR3 here reads CASSLGTGKETQYF. The bases are TGCGCCAGCAGCCTCGGGACAGGGAAAGAGACCCAGTACTTC.